The 28 T cell receptor beta chains in this list originate from one sample, sequenced in a study of regulatory T cells in long-lasting Graves disease. Time point given: persistent/refractory GD, antithyroid drugs over 5 years with positive TRAb. With RNA extracted from PBMCs as input, the TCR library was made. Construction of TCR beta libraries relied on iRepertoire HTBI primers and on Arm-PCR targeting CDR3 regions. TCRdb re-derived calls from the multiplex PCR reads in MiXCR, one entry per CDR3 protein. The repertoire holds approximately 400,000 distinct CDR3 sequences, with about a quarter as singletons. The source material was peripheral blood mononuclear cells (PBMCs), sampled when the disease was refractory, from a patient treated with antithyroid drugs. The receptors stem from a female donor with Graves disease.

In this sample, this clonotype turned up many times. The chain uses TRBV20-1 and TRBJ1-1; D is unresolved. Trimming left V 4 bases short and J 4 bases short, with 16 bases between. The CDR3 totals 14 residues. Germline V lookup: CDR1 DFQATT, CDR2 SNEGSKA (reference sequence). The CDR3: CSAKGWDESTEAFF. The CDR3 DNA sequence: TGCAGTGCTAAAGGCTGGGATGAGAGCACTGAAGCTTTCTTT.

This clonotype was counted a few times. V usage is TRBV3-1 and J usage is TRBJ2-6; D possibly corresponds to TRBD2 (5 bases). V was shortened by 3 bases and J by 6 bases, with 18 bases between the two germline ends. The CDR3 loop spans 17 amino acids. CDR1 LGHDT and CDR2 YNNKEL come from the germline V gene (reference sequence). The CDR3: CASSHSGVLRVANVLTF. The CDR3 DNA follows: TGTGCCAGCAGCCACAGCGGTGTTTTGAGGGTGGCCAACGTCCTGACTTTC.

The gene calls are TRBV19 and TRBJ2-1; 8 bases are a match to TRBD1. V was clipped by 5 bases and J by 6 bases; unmatched bases: 9. The germline V gene encodes CDR1 LNHDA and CDR2 SQIVND (reference sequence). The CDR3 runs 15 residues. CDR3 sequence (DNA): TGTGCCAGTAGTGGCCGGGACAGGTTCTTCAATGAGCAGTTCTTC. Translated: CASSGRDRFFNEQFF.

There are a few counts of this clonotype. V and J are TRBV20-1 and TRBJ2-5; 8 bases agree with TRBD2. Trimming took 6 bases from V and 5 from J; bases not matched to a gene: 11. The germline gives CDR1 DFQATT, CDR2 SNEGSKA (reference sequence). This CDR3 is built from 14 residues. The CDR3 DNA reads TGCAGTGCAACCAGACCCGGGGGGGGGGAGACCCAGTACTTC. Its protein product is CSATRPGGGETQYF.

The chain uses TRBV15 and TRBJ2-7; 7 nucleotides line up with TRBD1. The CDR3 totals 16 residues. V gave up 0 bases and J gave up 4 bases; unmatched junction bases: 9. Germline V gene data show CDR1 as LNHNV and CDR2 as YYDKDF (reference sequence). In DNA, the CDR3 is TGTGCCACCAGCAGAGATATATCGGGACAGATATACGAGCAGTACTTC. This gives the protein CATSRDISGQIYEQYF.

In its sample, this clonotype was seen many times. The chain recombines TRBV20-1 with TRBJ2-7; 10 nucleotides match TRBD2. From germline, CDR1 is DFQATT and CDR2 SNEGSKA (reference sequence). CDR3 length: 13 amino acids. The junction had 4 bases not matched to a gene; V was cut back by 6 bases and J by 2 bases. The CDR3 DNA reads as TGCAGTGCGTGGACTAGCGGAACCTACGAGCAGTACTTC. Residues: CSAWTSGTYEQYF.

Many counts were recorded for this clonotype. The gene calls are TRBV6-5 and TRBJ2-7; D gene uncertain. V was clipped by 0 bases and J by 0 bases, with 12 bases between them. Per the germline V gene, CDR1 is MNHEY and CDR2 is SVGAGI. CDR3 size: 16 residues. CDR3 loop: CASSYSNVTSSYEQYF. The CDR3 coding sequence is TGTGCCAGCAGTTACTCAAACGTCACGTCCTCCTACGAGCAGTACTTC.

The rearrangement links TRBV10-3 to TRBJ2-2, with D perhaps TRBD2 (6 bases). The length of the CDR3 is 18 residues. V lost 1 base and J 4 bases, leaving 19 bases between the germline ends. Germline V gives CDR1 ENHRY, CDR2 SYGVKD. The chain's CDR3 is CAISEFSTGAASTGELFF. DNA for the CDR3: TGTGCCATCAGTGAGTTCTCCACGGGAGCCGCGAGCACCGGGGAGCTGTTTTTT.

This clonotype was picked up a small number of times. The chain employs TRBV7-2 and TRBJ2-1; D gene uncertain. The CDR3 is 12 residues long. The V end lost 3 bases, the J end lost 8 bases, and 8 bases lay between the germline ends. From germline, CDR1 is SGHTA and CDR2 FQGNSA. CDR3 bases: TGTGCCAGCAGCTTGGTTCGGGATGAGCAGTTCTTC. This sequence encodes CASSLVRDEQFF.

V is TRBV30 and J is TRBJ1-5, with a tentative D call TRBD1 (5 bases). The CDR3 covers 13 residues. Germline CDR1 reads GTSNPN; CDR2 reads SVGIG (reference sequence). Deletions cut 1 base from V and 3 bases from J, with 7 bases between. The DNA for the CDR3 is TGTGCCTGGAGTGGACAGACCAATCAGCCCCAGCATTTT. Amino acids: CAWSGQTNQPQHF.

About this clonotype: A single base separates this from a much larger clone, so it may be a read error. The J gene is TRBJ1-2, the V gene TRBV4-1; possible D gene TRBD1, 5 bases. The germline gives CDR1 MGHRA, CDR2 YSYEKL. The ends were cut back, 4 bases at V and 0 bases at J, with 9 bases in the middle. The CDR3 contains 14 residues. CDR3 in amino acids: CASSLDISNYGYTF. The CDR3 coding sequence is TGCGCCAGCAGCCTGGACATCTCTAACTATGGCTACACCTTC.

This clonotype was observed at least ten times. The J gene is TRBJ1-5, the V gene TRBV28; a possible D gene is TRBD1 (6 bases). This CDR3 contains 14 residues. Germline CDR1 is MDHEN and CDR2 is SYDVKM. V was cut by 6 bases and J by 4 bases, with 13 bases left in between. The CDR3 loop reads CASRTGTLNQPQHF. CDR3 nucleotide sequence: TGTGCCAGCAGAACCGGGACATTAAATCAGCCCCAGCATTTT.

In its sample, this clonotype was seen many times. The J gene is TRBJ1-2, the V gene TRBV5-1, with TRBD1 matching over 7 bases. The CDR3 runs to 14 residues. Germline CDR1 SGHRS, CDR2 YFSETQ. V was pared by 7 bases and J by 4 bases, with 10 bases of the junction left unmatched. The CDR3 spells CASGGGTDIYGYTF. In DNA, the CDR3 is TGCGCCAGCGGGGGCGGGACAGACATCTATGGCTACACCTTC.

This clonotype was counted a few times. J is TRBJ2-7 and V is TRBV6-1; the D gene is possibly TRBD1 (5 bases). The germline V and J ends were trimmed by 6 bases and 4 bases, with 13 bases remaining between them. The germline V gene encodes CDR1 MNHNS and CDR2 SASEGT. This CDR3 is 13 amino acids long. The CDR3 nucleotides are TGTGCCAGCAGCACGCCAGGGAAGTACGAGCAGTACTTC. Protein: CASSTPGKYEQYF.

The sample holds many counts of this clonotype. The chain is built from TRBV28 and TRBJ2-7; 9 bases fit TRBD1. This CDR3 has 14 residues. Germline V gives CDR1 MDHEN, CDR2 SYDVKM. The V segment lost 7 bases and the J segment 0 bases; nucleotides outside the gene matches: 4. The CDR3 DNA follows: TGTGCCAGCACTGACAGGGGGAGCTCCTACGAGCAGTACTTC. Its translation: CASTDRGSSYEQYF. Full variable domain (rest looked up from reference TRBV28 and TRBJ2-7): DVKVTQSSRYLVKRTGEKVFLECVQDMDHENMFWYRQDPGLGLRLIYFSYDVKMKEKGDIPEGYSVSREKKERFSLILESASTNQTSMYLCASTDRGSSYEQYFGPGTRLTVT.

As regards this clonotype: This sequence may be a read error, since a much larger clone differs from it by one base. The conserved final phenylalanine or tryptophan is absent from the CDR3, which likely points to a read error. This rearrangement joins TRBV7-2 to TRBJ2-1, with 7 bases lining up with TRBD2. The CDR3 contains 15 residues. The germline V gene encodes CDR1 SGHTA and CDR2 FQGNSA. J lost 5 bases, V lost 3 bases, and 7 bases had no gene match. The CDR3 region has the DNA TGTGCCAGCAGCTTGGGAGGGGCCGGGGACAATGAGCAGTTCCTC. Amino acids: CASSLGGAGDNEQFL.

This clonotype was detected a few times. This chain joins TRBV6-1 and TRBJ2-2, with TRBD1 matching 7 bases. With V trimmed by 7 bases and J by 3 bases, 2 bases remained unmatched. Looked up from germline, CDR1 is MNHNS and CDR2 is SASEGT. The length of the CDR3 is 13 residues. Here the CDR3 reads CASTDRDTGELFF. CDR3 sequence (DNA): TGTGCCAGCACTGACAGGGACACCGGGGAGCTGTTTTTT.

In nucleotides, the CDR3 is TGTGCCAGCATGGACTATGAGGATTCACCCCTCCACTTT. Protein sequence: CASMDYEDSPLHF. The V call is TRBV2, the J call TRBJ1-6; D is uncertain. CDR1 SNHLY and CDR2 FYNNEI come from the germline V gene. V was shortened by 7 bases and J by 8 bases, with 12 bases between the two germline ends. The CDR3 has 13 residues.

This clonotype was detected a few times. This rearrangement joins TRBV6-1 to TRBJ2-1; tentatively, D is TRBD1 or TRBD2 (5 bases each). V was shortened by 6 bases and J by 3 bases, with 15 bases between the two germline ends. The CDR3 spans 15 residues. CDR1 MNHNS and CDR2 SASEGT come from the germline V gene. The CDR3 coding sequence is TGTGCCAGCAGAGAAAGAGTGGGACGCTACAATGAGCAGTTCTTC. Translating it yields CASRERVGRYNEQFF.

This clonotype was counted a few times. The V and J genes are TRBV28 and TRBJ2-7; D gene ambiguous. The germline gives CDR1 MDHEN, CDR2 SYDVKM. The V end lost 6 bases, the J end lost 4 bases, and 13 bases lay between the germline ends. The CDR3 totals 13 residues. CDR3 protein: CASRPLDTYEQYF. DNA for the CDR3: TGTGCCAGCAGGCCCCTGGATACTTACGAGCAGTACTTC.

The gene calls are TRBV30 and TRBJ2-6; tentatively, D is TRBD1 (5 bases). Germline lookup yields CDR1 GTSNPN and CDR2 SVGIG (reference sequence). V lost 0 bases to trimming and J lost 2 bases, with 5 bases between them. The CDR3 consists of 14 residues. The CDR3 nucleotides are TGTGCCTGGAGTGTAGGGGCTGGGGCCAACGTCCTGACTTTC. It specifies CAWSVGAGANVLTF.

This clonotype was found many times. V gene TRBV20-1 combines with J gene TRBJ2-7; 14 nucleotides align to TRBD2. The germline V gene encodes CDR1 DFQATT and CDR2 SNEGSKA (reference sequence). The CDR3 is 14 amino acids. V was clipped by 5 bases and J by 4 bases; unmatched bases: 4. In DNA, the CDR3 is TGCAGTGCTGGCAGACTAGCGGGAGGGTACGAGCAGTACTTC. The encoded protein is CSAGRLAGGYEQYF.

V usage is TRBV7-8 and J usage is TRBJ1-5; D unclear. CDR1 and CDR2 (germline): SGHVS, FQNEAQ. V dropped 2 bases and J dropped 0 bases, with 8 bases sitting between them. The CDR3 runs 15 residues. CDR3 sequence reads: CASSLSVGSNQPQHF. DNA of the CDR3: TGTGCCAGCAGCTTATCAGTGGGTAGCAATCAGCCCCAGCATTTT.

The sample holds a few counts of this clonotype. This chain connects TRBV2 to TRBJ2-5; 8 bases agree with TRBD2. The J call is doubtful: the DNA matches TRBJ2-1 better. This CDR3 has 14 residues. Germline V CDR1 and CDR2: SNHLY, FYNNEI. The CDR3 spells CASSPRTSWNEQFF. The CDR3 nucleotides are TGTGCCAGCAGCCCTCGGACTAGCTGGAATGAGCAGTTCTTC.

This clonotype appeared many times. This chain joins TRBV2 and TRBJ1-4, with 7 bases fitting TRBD1. Germline CDR1 SNHLY, CDR2 FYNNEI. Unmatched junction bases numbered 5, after V lost 5 bases and J lost 8 bases. CDR3 size: 13 residues. CDR3 sequence (DNA): TGTGCCAGCAGTTTAAGGGACAGCGAAAAACTGTTTTTT. Translating it yields CASSLRDSEKLFF.

The sample holds many counts of this clonotype. The chain's CDR3 is CASRDFRTSDEQYF. In DNA form, the CDR3 reads TGTGCCAGCAGGGACTTTAGGACTAGCGACGAGCAGTACTTC. J is TRBJ2-7 and V is TRBV27, with TRBD2 matching over 9 bases. CDR3 length: 14 residues. J gave up 5 bases and V 6 bases, and 8 bases lay outside the gene matches. Germline V gene data show CDR1 as MNHEY and CDR2 as SMNVEV (reference sequence).

This rearrangement joins TRBV20-1 to TRBJ2-7; D uncertain. Germline values: CDR1 DFQATT, CDR2 SNEGSKA (reference sequence). Trimming removed 2 bases at V and 6 bases at J, with 20 bases between. The CDR3 has 15 residues. The CDR3 DNA sequence: TGCAGTGCTAGACCGGACGCCCACCGAACCGGCGAGCAGTACTTC. Amino acids: CSARPDAHRTGEQYF.

The rearrangement links TRBV5-1 to TRBJ1-2, with 7 bases lining up with TRBD1. This CDR3 contains 16 residues. Trimming removed 1 base from V and 4 bases from J; junction bases left unmatched: 10. Per germline, CDR1 SGHRS and CDR2 YFSETQ. CDR3 nucleotide sequence: TGCGCCAGCAGCTTGACGGAAGGGGGCTTCGGCTATGGCTACACCTTC. Amino acids: CASSLTEGGFGYGYTF.